A single T cell receptor (beta chain) is shown here with its context. Study processing details: Amplification from reference gene primers served as the basis for estimated nucleated cell counts. TCRdb keeps only in-frame clones here, not all; method: immunoSEQ multiplex PCR. That table gives V, J and clone size, and the DNA gave D and trimming. The sample yields around 100,000 clones, 80% to 90% seen once. This sample stems from a study of blood T cell repertoires in COVID-19. Study background: Samples representing acute and convalescent COVID-19 were sourced from the United States, Italy and Spain. PBMCs, B-cell-depleted T cells, or T cells provided the cDNA or gDNA that made up the material.

Material: peripheral blood. The TCR sequence derives from a human donor in a cohort sampled during active COVID-19.

CDR3 DNA: TGTGCCAGCAGTTATCCCAGTTTAACTGAAGCTTTCTTT. Protein: CASSYPSLTEAFF. The rearrangement links TRBV6-2 or TRBV6-3 to TRBJ1-1; D call uncertain. The CDR3 has 13 residues. V dropped 3 bases and J dropped 5 bases, with 10 bases sitting between them. The V gene's germline CDR1 is MNHEY and CDR2 SVGEGT.